The text below deals with one T cell receptor (beta chain). The ends were cut back, 1 base at V and 2 bases at J, with 14 bases in the middle. The germline CDR1 and CDR2 sequences are LGHDT and YNNKEL (reference sequence). CDR3 length: 16 residues. Method: immunoSEQ multiplex PCR; TCRdb's copy keeps in-frame clones and lacks some. The sample has roughly 250,000 clones, over 65% seen once. The entry originates in a study of blood T cell repertoires in COVID-19. The origin of this receptor is a woman aged 80 or older with acute or convalescent COVID-19. V is TRBV3-1 (or the pseudogene TRBV3-2) and J is TRBJ1-1, with D tentatively TRBD1 (6 bases). Sequencing was carried out using peripheral blood. The CDR3 DNA reads TGTGCCAGCAGCCAAGCGGGGGGCGTTCGAAACACTGAAGCTTTCTTT. It encodes CASSQAGGVRNTEAFF.